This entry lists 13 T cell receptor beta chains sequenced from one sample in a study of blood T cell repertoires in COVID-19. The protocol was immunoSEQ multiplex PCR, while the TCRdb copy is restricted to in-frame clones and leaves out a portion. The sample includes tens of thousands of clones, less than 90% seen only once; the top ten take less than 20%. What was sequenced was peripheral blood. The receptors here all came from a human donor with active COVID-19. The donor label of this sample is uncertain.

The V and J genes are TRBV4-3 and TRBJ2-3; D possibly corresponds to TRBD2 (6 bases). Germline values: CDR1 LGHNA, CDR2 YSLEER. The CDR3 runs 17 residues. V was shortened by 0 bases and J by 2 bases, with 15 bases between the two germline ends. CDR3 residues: CASSQDVAGSPTDTQYF. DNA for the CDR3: TGCGCCAGCAGCCAAGATGTTGCGGGGAGTCCCACAGATACGCAGTATTTT.

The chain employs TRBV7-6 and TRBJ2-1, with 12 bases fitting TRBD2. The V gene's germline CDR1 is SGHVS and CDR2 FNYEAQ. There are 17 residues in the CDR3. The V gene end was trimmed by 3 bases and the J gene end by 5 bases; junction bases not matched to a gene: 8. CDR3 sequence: CASSLGGLAGLNNEQFF. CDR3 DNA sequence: TGTGCCAGCAGCTTGGGCGGACTAGCGGGGCTGAACAATGAGCAGTTCTTC.

In nucleotides, the CDR3 is TGCGCCAGCAGCCCCCTGGGGCAGGGGACAGGGACTGAAGCTTTCTTT. This sequence encodes CASSPLGQGTGTEAFF. The J gene is TRBJ1-1, the V gene TRBV5-1; 9 nucleotides align to TRBD1. Germline V lookup: CDR1 SGHRS, CDR2 YFSETQ. V trimming: 4 bases; J trimming: 5 bases; junction bases outside the gene matches: 12. The CDR3 runs 16 residues.

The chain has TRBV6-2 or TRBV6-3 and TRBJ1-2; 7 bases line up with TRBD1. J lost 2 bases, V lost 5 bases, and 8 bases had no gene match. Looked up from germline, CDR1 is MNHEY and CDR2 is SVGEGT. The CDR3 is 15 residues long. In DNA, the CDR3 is TGTGCCAGCAGTCAGACAGGGATCAAGAACTATGGCTACACCTTC. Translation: CASSQTGIKNYGYTF.

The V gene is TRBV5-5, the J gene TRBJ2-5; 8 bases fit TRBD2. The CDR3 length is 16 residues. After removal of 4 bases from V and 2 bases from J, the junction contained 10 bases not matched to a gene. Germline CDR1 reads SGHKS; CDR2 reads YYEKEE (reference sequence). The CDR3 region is CASSLGRAGDQETQYF. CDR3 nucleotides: TGTGCCAGCAGCCTGGGACGAGCGGGGGATCAAGAGACCCAGTACTTC.

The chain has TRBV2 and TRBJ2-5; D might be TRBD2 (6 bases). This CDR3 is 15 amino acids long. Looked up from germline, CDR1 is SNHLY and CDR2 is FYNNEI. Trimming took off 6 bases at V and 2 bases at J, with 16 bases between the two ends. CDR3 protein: CASSAGTSLQETQYF. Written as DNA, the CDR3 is TGTGCCAGCAGCGCCGGGACTTCGCTTCAAGAGACCCAGTACTTC.

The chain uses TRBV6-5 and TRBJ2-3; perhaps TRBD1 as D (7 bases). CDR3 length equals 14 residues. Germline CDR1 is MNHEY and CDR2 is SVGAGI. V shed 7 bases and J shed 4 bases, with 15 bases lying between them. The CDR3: CASTRGVPPDTQYF. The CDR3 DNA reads TGTGCCAGCACCAGGGGGGTCCCCCCAGATACGCAGTATTTT.

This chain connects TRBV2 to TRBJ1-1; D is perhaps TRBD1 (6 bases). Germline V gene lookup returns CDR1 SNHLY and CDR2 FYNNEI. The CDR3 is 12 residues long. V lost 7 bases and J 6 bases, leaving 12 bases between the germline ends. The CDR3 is CASMGTRAEAFF. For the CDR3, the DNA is TGTGCCAGCATGGGGACAAGGGCTGAAGCTTTCTTT.

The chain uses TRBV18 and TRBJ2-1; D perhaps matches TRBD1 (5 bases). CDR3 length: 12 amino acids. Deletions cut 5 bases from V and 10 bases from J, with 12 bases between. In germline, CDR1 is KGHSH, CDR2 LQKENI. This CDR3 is CASSDQGSEQFF. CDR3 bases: TGTGCCAGCTCAGATCAGGGAAGCGAGCAGTTCTTC.

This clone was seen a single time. The CDR3 loop reads CASSPPGRTSQETQYF. DNA of the CDR3: TGTGCCAGCTCACCACCAGGGCGGACTAGTCAAGAGACCCAGTACTTC. V usage is TRBV18 and J usage is TRBJ2-5, with 7 nucleotides matching TRBD2. The CDR3 length is 16 residues. Per the germline V gene, CDR1 is KGHSH and CDR2 is LQKENI. V lost 0 bases and J lost 2; bases outside the gene matches: 6.

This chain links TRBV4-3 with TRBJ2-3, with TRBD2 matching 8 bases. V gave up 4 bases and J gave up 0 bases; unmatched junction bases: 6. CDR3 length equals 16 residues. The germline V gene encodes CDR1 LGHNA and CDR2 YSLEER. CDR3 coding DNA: TGCGCCAGCAGCCTCTCGGGGGGGCTGAGCACAGATACGCAGTATTTT. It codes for CASSLSGGLSTDTQYF.

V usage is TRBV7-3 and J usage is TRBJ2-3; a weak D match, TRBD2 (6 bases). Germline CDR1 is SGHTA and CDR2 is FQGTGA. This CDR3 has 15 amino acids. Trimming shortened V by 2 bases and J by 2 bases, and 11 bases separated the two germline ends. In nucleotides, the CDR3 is TGTGCCAGCAGCTTATCGGTAGCGGACACAGATACGCAGTATTTT. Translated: CASSLSVADTDTQYF.

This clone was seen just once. The CDR3 nucleotides read TGTGCCAGCAGTGAAGGAGGGGGGGGTTACTACGAGCAGTACTTC. Its protein product is CASSEGGGGYYEQYF. V usage is TRBV6-1 and J usage is TRBJ2-7; the D gene is possibly TRBD2 (7 bases). The CDR3 is made up of 15 amino acids. CDR1 and CDR2 from the germline V gene are MNHNS and SASEGT. V gave up 1 base and J gave up 3 bases, with 13 bases separating them.